The clone carrying this T cell receptor (beta chain) is a singleton in its sample. Its antigen is still unknown. The record originates from a study of identifying expanded T cells in peripheral blood. Whole-study findings and limits: Roughly 1.2 clones differed between technical replicates, versus roughly 17 and 20 over time. Variance in clone template counts between approximately two-week samples significantly increased with total template count across all healthy donors.

The method was immunoSEQ multiplex PCR; TCRdb's version includes in-frame clones alone and lacks a portion of them. The sample lists about 110,000 clones; about 89% were seen once. Per the germline V gene, CDR1 is LNHDA and CDR2 is SQIVND (reference sequence). There are 14 residues in the CDR3. Trimming removed 6 bases from V and 6 bases from J, with 14 bases in between. During the collection period, no donor immune events like infections were recorded. Specimen: blood. The sequence was obtained from a person between 18 and 75 years old in good health. The chain is built from TRBV19 and TRBJ2-2; D unclear. CDR3 amino acids: CASRVGSGPGELFF. The CDR3 coding sequence is TGTGCCAGTAGAGTGGGTAGTGGTCCCGGGGAGCTGTTTTTT.